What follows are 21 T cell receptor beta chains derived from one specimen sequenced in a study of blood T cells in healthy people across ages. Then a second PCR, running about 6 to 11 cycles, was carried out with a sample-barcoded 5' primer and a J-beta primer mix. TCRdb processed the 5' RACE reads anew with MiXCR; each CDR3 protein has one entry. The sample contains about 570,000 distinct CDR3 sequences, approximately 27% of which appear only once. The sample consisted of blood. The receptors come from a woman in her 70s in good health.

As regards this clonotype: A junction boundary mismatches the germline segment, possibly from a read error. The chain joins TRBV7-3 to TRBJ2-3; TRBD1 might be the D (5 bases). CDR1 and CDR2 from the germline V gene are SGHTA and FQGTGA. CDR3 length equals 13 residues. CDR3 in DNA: TGTGCCAGCAGCTTAATGGCGACAGATGCGCAGTATTTT. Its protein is CASSLMATDAQYF.

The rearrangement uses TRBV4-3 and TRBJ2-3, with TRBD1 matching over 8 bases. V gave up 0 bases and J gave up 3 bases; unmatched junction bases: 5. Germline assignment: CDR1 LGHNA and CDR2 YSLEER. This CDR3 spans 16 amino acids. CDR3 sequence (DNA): TGCGCCAGCAGCCAAGATTGGACAGGGACGACAGATACGCAGTATTTT. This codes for CASSQDWTGTTDTQYF.

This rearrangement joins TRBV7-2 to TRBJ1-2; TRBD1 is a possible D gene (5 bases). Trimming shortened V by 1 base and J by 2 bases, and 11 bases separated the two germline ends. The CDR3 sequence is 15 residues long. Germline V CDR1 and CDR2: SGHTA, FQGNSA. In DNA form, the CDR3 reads TGTGCCAGCAGCTTAGATCCAGGGATAAACTATGGCTACACCTTC. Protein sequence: CASSLDPGINYGYTF.

CDR3 bases: TGTGCCAGCAGCCAAACCCCCGGGGCCACCTACGAGCAGTACTTC. As protein: CASSQTPGATYEQYF. The chain has TRBV4-2 and TRBJ2-7; the D call may be TRBD1 or TRBD2 (5 bases each). The germline gives CDR1 LGHNA, CDR2 YNFKEQ. The V end lost 2 bases, the J end lost 2 bases, and 13 bases lay between the germline ends. CDR3 length: 15 amino acids.

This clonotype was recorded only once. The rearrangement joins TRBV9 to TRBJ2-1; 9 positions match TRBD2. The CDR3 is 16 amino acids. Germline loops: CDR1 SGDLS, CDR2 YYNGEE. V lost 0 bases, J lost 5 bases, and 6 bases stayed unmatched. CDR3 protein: CASSVGGAGGHNEQFF. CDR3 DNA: TGTGCCAGCAGCGTAGGGGGAGCGGGGGGCCACAATGAGCAGTTCTTC.

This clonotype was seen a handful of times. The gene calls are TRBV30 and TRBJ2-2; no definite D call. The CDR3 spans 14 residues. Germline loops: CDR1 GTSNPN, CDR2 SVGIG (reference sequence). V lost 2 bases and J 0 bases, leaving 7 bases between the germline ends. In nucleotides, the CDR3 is TGTGCCTGGAGTCGGCTTACGAACACCGGGGAGCTGTTTTTT. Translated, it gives CAWSRLTNTGELFF. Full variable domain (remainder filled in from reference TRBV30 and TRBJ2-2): SQTIHQWPATLVQPVGSPLSLECTVEGTSNPNLYWYRQAAGRGLQLLFYSVGIGQISSEVPQNLSASRPQDRQFILSSKKLLLSDSGFYLCAWSRLTNTGELFFGEGSRLTVL.

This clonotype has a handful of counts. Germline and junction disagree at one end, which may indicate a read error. CDR3 sequence reads: CASSSVKAGIRFF. The CDR3 DNA reads as TGTGCCAGCAGTTCAGTCAAGGCGGGCATACGATTCTTC. The gene calls are TRBV27 and TRBJ2-5; possible D gene TRBD2, 5 bases. CDR1 is MNHEY, CDR2 SMNVEV, per germline (reference sequence). The CDR3 spans 13 residues.

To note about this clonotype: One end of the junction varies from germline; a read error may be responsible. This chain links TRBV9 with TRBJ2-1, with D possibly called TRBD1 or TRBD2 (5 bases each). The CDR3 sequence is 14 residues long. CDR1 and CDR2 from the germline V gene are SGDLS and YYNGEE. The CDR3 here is CASSGGVPYNGQFF. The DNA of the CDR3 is TGTGCCAGCAGCGGAGGGGTACCTTACAATGGGCAGTTCTTC.

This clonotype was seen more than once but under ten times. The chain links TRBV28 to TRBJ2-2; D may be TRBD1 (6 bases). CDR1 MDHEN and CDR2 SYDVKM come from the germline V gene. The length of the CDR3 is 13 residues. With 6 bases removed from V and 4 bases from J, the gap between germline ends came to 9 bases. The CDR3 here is CASRAGVTGELFF. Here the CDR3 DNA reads TGTGCCAGCAGGGCAGGGGTCACCGGGGAGCTGTTTTTT.

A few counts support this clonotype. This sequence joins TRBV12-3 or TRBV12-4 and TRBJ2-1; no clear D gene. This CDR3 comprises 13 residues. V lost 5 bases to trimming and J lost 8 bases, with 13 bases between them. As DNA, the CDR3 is TGTGCCAGCAGTCCGCCCCGGACCCATGAGCAGTTCTTC. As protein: CASSPPRTHEQFF.

CDR3 sequence reads: CSVGAGNGETQYF. CDR3 nucleotide sequence: TGCAGCGTTGGCGCAGGGAACGGAGAGACCCAGTACTTC. The J gene is TRBJ2-5, the V gene TRBV29-1, with a weak D call TRBD1 (5 bases). The CDR3 is 13 residues long. The V gene lost 4 bases and the J gene lost 4 bases, with 13 bases spanning the gap. Per germline, CDR1 SQVTM and CDR2 ANQGSEA.

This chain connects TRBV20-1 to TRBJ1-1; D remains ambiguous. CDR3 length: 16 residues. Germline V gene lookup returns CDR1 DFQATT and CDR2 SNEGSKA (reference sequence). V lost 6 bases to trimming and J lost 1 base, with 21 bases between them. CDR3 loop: CSAPGEGFLRNTEAFF. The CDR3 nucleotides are TGCAGTGCCCCCGGGGAAGGGTTTCTAAGGAACACTGAAGCTTTCTTT.

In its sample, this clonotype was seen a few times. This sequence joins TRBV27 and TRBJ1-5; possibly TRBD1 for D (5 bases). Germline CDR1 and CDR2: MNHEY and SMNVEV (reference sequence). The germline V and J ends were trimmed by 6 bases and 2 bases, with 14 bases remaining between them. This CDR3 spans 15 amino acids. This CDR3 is CASSQNRMGNQPQHF. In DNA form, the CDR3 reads TGTGCCAGCAGCCAAAACAGGATGGGCAATCAGCCCCAGCATTTT.

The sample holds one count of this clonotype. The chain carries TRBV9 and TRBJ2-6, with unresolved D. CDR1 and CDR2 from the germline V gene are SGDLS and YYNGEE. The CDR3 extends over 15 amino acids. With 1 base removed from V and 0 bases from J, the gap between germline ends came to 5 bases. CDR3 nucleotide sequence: TGTGCCAGCAGCGTAATGGCCTCTGGGGCCAACGTCCTGACTTTC. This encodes CASSVMASGANVLTF. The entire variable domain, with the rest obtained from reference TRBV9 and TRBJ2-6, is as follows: DSGVTQTPKHLITATGQRVTLRCSPRSGDLSVYWYQQSLDQGLQFLIQYYNGEERAKGNILERFSAQQFPDLHSELNLSSLELGDSALYFCASSVMASGANVLTFGAGSRLTVL.

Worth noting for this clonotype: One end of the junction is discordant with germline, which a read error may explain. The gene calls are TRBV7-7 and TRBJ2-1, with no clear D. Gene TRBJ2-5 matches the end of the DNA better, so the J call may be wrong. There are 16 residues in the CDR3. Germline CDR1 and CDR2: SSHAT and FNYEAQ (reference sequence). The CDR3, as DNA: TGTGCTAGCAGCTTAACCGGGCTGCTTGGACCCGAGACCCAGTACTTC. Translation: CASSLTGLLGPETQYF.

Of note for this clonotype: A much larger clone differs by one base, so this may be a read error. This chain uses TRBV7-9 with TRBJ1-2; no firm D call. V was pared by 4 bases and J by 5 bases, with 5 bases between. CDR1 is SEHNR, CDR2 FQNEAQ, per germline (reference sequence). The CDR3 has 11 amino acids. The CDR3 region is CASSSEYGYTF. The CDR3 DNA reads TGTGCCAGCAGCTCGGAGTATGGCTACACCTTC.

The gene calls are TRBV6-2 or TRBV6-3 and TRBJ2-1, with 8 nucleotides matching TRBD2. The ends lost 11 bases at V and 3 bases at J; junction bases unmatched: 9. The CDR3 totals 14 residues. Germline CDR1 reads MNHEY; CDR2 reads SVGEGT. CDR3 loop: CASAAGTSYNEQFF. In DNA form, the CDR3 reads TGTGCCTCCGCCGCAGGGACTAGCTACAATGAGCAGTTCTTC.

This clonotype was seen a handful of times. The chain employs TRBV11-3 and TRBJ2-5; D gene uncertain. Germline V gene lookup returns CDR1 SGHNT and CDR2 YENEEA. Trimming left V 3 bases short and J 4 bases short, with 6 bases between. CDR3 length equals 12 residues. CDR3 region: CASSFFLETQYF. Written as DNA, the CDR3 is TGTGCCAGCAGCTTCTTTCTAGAGACCCAGTACTTC.

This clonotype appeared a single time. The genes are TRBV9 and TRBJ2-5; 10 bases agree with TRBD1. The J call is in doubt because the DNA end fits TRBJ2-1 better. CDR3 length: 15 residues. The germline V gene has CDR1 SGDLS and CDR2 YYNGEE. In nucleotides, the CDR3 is TGTGCCAGCAGCCCCCGGACAGGGGGGGGAAATGAGCAGTTCTTC. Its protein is CASSPRTGGGNEQFF.

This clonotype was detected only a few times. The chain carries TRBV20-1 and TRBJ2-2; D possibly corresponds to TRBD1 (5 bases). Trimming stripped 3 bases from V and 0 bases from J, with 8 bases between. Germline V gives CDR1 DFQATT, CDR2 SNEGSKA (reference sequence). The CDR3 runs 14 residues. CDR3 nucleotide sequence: TGCAGTGCTAGCCAGGGATCGAACACCGGGGAGCTGTTTTTT. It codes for CSASQGSNTGELFF.

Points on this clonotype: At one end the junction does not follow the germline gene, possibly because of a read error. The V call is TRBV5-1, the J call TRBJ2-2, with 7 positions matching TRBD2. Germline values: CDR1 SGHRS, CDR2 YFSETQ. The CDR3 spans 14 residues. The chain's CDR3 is CASSLSGNTGELVF. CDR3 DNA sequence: TGCGCCAGCAGCCTCAGCGGGAACACCGGGGAGCTGGTTTTT.